Shown below are 6 T cell receptor beta chains from a single sample sequenced in a study of cytomegalovirus exposure and HLA in healthy donors (dated by TCRdb to about 2017). The receptor library was made with the immunoSEQ multiplex PCR assay. For the multiplex PCR, a mixture combining 60 forward primers for TCR Vbeta segments and 13 reverse primers for TCR Jbeta segments was used. The source is immuneACCESS, and TCRdb retained only in-frame sequences with V and J called. Part of the clones is not carried over; for the studies checked, unresolved V genes explain less than half of this, and the remainder is unexplained. This sample comprises roughly 200,000 clones, less than 85% of them detected only once. The ten largest clones capture 0.6% to 0.7% of the sample. The sample comprised PBMCs. The receptors derive from a boy younger than 18 in good health and CMV-seronegative.

The CDR3: CASSSRGEDTEAFF. The CDR3 nucleotides are TGTGCCAGTAGTTCCCGGGGGGAGGACACTGAAGCTTTCTTT. The chain uses TRBV19 and TRBJ1-1; possible D gene TRBD1, 5 bases. V lost 5 bases, J lost 3 bases, and 13 bases lay in between. Germline V gene sequence: CDR1 LNHDA, CDR2 SQIVND (reference sequence). The CDR3 sequence is 14 residues long.

Worth noting for this clone: The sample holds other DNA sequences that translate to the same CDR3. This rearrangement joins TRBV6-1 to TRBJ2-1, with TRBD2 matching 12 bases. Germline V gene data show CDR1 as MNHNS and CDR2 as SASEGT. The CDR3 totals 15 residues. The trim removed 2 bases at V and 7 bases at J, leaving 3 bases unmatched. The CDR3 DNA follows: TGTGCCAGCAGTGAACTAGCGGGGGGGCCGAATGAGCAGTTCTTC. Amino acids: CASSELAGGPNEQFF.

The chain links TRBV6-5 to TRBJ2-7; 11 nucleotides agree with TRBD2. After removal of 6 bases from V and 2 bases from J, the junction contained 6 bases not matched to a gene. The germline V gene encodes CDR1 MNHEY and CDR2 SVGAGI. This CDR3 is 15 amino acids long. In nucleotides, the CDR3 is TGTGCCAGCAGAACCCTAGCGGGGGGAACCTACGAGCAGTACTTC. Translated: CASRTLAGGTYEQYF.

The V call is TRBV6-6, the J call TRBJ1-3; 7 bases fit TRBD1. The V gene's germline CDR1 is MNHNY and CDR2 SVGAGI (reference sequence). V shed 5 bases, J shed 4 bases, and the junction held 5 bases outside the gene matches. There are 14 residues in the CDR3. The CDR3, as DNA: TGTGCCAGCAGTGGCCTGGACAGGGGAAACACCATATATTTT. It translates to CASSGLDRGNTIYF.

The chain combines TRBV5-1 with TRBJ1-1, with 9 bases matching TRBD1. The CDR3 runs to 14 residues. V lost 4 bases, J lost 4 bases, and 5 bases stayed unmatched. Germline lookup yields CDR1 SGHRS and CDR2 YFSETQ. DNA for the CDR3: TGCGCCAGCAGCGTAGGGACAGGGCCCACTGAAGCTTTCTTT. It encodes CASSVGTGPTEAFF.

The chain uses TRBV19 and TRBJ1-1; D unclear. Trimming left V 3 bases short and J 4 bases short, with 3 bases between. The CDR3 runs 11 residues. Germline assignment: CDR1 LNHDA and CDR2 SQIVND (reference sequence). CDR3: CASSIGTEAFF. CDR3 nucleotide sequence: TGTGCCAGTAGTATCGGCACTGAAGCTTTCTTT.